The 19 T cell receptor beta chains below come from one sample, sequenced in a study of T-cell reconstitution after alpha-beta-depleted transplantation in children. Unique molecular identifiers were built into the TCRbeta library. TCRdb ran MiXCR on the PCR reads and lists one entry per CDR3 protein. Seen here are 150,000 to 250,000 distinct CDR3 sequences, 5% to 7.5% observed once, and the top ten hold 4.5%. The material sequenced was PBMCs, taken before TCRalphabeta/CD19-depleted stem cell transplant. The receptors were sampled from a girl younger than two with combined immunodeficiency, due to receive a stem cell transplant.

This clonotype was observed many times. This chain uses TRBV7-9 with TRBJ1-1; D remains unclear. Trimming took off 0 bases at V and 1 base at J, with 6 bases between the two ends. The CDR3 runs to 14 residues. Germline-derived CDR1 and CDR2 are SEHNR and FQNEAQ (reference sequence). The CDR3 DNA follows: TGTGCCAGCAGCTTAGCGCAAGGGAACACTGAAGCTTTCTTT. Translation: CASSLAQGNTEAFF.

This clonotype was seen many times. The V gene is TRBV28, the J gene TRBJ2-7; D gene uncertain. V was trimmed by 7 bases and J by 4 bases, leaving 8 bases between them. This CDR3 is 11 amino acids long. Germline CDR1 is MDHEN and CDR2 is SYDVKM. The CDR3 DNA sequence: TGTGCCAGCACTTCCGGATACGAGCAGTACTTC. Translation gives CASTSGYEQYF.

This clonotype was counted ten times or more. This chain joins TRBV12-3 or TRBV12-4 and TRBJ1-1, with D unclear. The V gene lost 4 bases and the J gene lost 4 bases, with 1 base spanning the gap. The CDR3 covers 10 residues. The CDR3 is CASSSTEAFF. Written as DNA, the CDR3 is TGTGCCAGCAGTTCCACTGAAGCTTTCTTT.

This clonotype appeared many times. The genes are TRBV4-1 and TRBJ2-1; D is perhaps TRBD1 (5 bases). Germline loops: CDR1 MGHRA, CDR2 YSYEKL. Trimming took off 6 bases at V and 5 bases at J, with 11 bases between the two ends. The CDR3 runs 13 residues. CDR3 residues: CASRGAINNEQFF. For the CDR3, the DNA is TGCGCCAGCAGAGGGGCAATCAACAATGAGCAGTTCTTC.

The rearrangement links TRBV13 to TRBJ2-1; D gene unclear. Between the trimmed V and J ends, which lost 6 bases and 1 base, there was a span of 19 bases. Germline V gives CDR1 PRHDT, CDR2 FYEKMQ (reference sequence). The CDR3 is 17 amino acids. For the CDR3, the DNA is TGTGCCAGCAGTTCCACAGACGGTGAAGCATCCTACAATGAGCAGTTCTTC. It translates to CASSSTDGEASYNEQFF.

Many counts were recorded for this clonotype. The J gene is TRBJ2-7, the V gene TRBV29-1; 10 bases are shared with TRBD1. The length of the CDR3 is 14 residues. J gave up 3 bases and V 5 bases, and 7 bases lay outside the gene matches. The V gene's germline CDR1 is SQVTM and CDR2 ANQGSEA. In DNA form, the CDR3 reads TGCAGCGTTAAAGGTGGGGACAGGGGCTACGAGCAGTACTTC. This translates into CSVKGGDRGYEQYF.

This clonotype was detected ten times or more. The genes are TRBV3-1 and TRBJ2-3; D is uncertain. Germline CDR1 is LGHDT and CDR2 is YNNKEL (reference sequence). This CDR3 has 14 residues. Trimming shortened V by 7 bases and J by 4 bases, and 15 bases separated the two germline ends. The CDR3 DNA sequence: TGTGCCAGCAACCACAACGGTCATGCAGATACGCAGTATTTT. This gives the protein CASNHNGHADTQYF.

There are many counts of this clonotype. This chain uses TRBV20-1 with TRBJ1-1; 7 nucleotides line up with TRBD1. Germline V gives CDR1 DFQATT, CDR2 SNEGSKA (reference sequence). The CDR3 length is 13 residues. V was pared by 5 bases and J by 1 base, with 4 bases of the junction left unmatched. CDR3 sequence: CSACDRANTEAFF. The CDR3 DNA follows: TGCAGTGCTTGCGACAGGGCGAACACTGAAGCTTTCTTT.

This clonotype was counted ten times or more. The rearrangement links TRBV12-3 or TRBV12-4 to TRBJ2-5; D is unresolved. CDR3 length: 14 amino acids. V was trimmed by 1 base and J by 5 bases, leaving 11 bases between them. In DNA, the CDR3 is TGTGCCAGCAGTTTAGACGAGGTCCCGGAGACCCAGTACTTC. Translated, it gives CASSLDEVPETQYF.

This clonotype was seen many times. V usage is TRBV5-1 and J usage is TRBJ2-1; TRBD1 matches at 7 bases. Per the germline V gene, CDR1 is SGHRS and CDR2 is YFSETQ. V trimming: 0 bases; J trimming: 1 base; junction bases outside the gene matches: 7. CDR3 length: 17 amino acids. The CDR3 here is CASSLAITGESYNEQFF. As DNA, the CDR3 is TGCGCCAGCAGCTTGGCCATAACAGGGGAGTCCTACAATGAGCAGTTCTTC.

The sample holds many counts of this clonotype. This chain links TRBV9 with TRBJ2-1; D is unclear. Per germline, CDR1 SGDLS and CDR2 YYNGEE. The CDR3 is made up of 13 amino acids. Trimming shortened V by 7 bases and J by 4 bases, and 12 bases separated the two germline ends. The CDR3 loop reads CASGLDGYNEQFF. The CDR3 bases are TGTGCCAGCGGCCTAGACGGTTACAATGAGCAGTTCTTC.

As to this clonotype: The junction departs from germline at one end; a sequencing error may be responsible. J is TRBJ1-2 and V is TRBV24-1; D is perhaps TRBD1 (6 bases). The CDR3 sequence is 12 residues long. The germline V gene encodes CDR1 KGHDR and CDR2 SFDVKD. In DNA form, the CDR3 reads TGTGCCACCGGTGACAGGTCGGATGGCTACACCTTC. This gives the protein CATGDRSDGYTF.

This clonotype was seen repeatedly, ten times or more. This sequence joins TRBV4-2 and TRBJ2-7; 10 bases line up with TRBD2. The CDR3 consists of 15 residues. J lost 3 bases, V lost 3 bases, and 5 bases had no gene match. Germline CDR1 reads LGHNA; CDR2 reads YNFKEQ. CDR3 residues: CASSQWTSGSYEQYF. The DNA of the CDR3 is TGTGCCAGCAGCCAGTGGACTAGCGGAAGCTACGAGCAGTACTTC.

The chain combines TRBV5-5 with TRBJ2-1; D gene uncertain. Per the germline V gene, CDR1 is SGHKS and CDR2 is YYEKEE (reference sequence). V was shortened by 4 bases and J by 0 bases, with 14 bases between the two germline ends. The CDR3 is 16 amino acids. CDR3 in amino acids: CASSPPGVGSYNEQFF. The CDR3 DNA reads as TGTGCCAGCAGCCCTCCCGGTGTCGGCTCCTACAATGAGCAGTTCTTC. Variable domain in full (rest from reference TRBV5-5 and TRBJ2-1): DAGVTQSPTHLIKTRGQQVTLRCSPISGHKSVSWYQQVLGQGPQFIFQYYEKEERGRGNFPDRFSARQFPNYSSELNVNALLLGDSALYLCASSPPGVGSYNEQFFGPGTRLTVL.

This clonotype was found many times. CDR3 sequence: CASSLDRQGAGTGELFF. The CDR3, as DNA: TGCGCCAGCAGCTTGGATCGACAGGGGGCCGGAACCGGGGAGCTGTTTTTT. The V gene is TRBV5-1, the J gene TRBJ2-2; the match to TRBD1 covers 10 bases. This CDR3 contains 17 residues. Per the germline V gene, CDR1 is SGHRS and CDR2 is YFSETQ. V shed 0 bases and J 5 bases; nucleotides not matched to a gene: 7.

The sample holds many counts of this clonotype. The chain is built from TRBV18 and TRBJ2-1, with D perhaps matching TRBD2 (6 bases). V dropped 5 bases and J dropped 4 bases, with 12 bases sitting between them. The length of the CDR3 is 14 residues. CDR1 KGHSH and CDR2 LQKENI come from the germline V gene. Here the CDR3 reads CASSKGGPYNEQFF. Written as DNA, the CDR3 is TGTGCCAGCTCAAAAGGAGGGCCTTACAATGAGCAGTTCTTC.

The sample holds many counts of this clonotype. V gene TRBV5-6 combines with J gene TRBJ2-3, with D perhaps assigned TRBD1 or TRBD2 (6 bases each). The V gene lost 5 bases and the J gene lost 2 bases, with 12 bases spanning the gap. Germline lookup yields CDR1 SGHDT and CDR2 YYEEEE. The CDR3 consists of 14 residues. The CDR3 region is CASSPSGATDTQYF. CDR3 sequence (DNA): TGTGCCAGCAGTCCTTCGGGGGCCACAGATACGCAGTATTTT.

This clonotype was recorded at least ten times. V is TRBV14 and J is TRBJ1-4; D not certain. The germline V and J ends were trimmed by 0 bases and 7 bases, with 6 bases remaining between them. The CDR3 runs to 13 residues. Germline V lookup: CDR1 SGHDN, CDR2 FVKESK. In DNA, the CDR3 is TGTGCCAGCAGCCAAGAATCATCTGAAAAACTGTTTTTT. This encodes CASSQESSEKLFF.

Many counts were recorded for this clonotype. The CDR3 nucleotides are TGTGCCACCAGCAGCGAACGGGCAGGACAGAACACTGAAGCTTTCTTT. Residues: CATSSERAGQNTEAFF. This chain connects TRBV15 to TRBJ1-1; possibly TRBD1 for D (5 bases). The CDR3 length is 16 residues. Trimming removed 3 bases at V and 1 base at J, with 15 bases between. CDR1 is LNHNV, CDR2 YYDKDF, per germline (reference sequence).